This T cell receptor (beta chain) was sequenced in a study of shared clonotypes between healthy human individuals. V shed 4 bases and J shed 7 bases, with 19 bases lying between them. Germline-derived CDR1 and CDR2 are KGHSH and LQKENI. The length of the CDR3 is 15 residues. To note about this clone: Its cognate antigen is unknown.

Sorted-subset replicate PCR reactions were performed with 200 ng DNA, corresponding to 25,000 to 35,000 T cell genomes. TCRdb's table, derived via immunoSEQ multiplex PCR, lists solely in-frame clones and lacks some. The data hold approximately 350,000 clones, with roughly 70% observed a single time. Into CD45RA+ naive and CD45RA-negative memory subsets, the CD4+ cells were split. Study results and limitations: The study found approximately 5% of naive CD4 clonotypes shared across a few donors.

The V call is TRBV18, the J call TRBJ2-5, with D maybe TRBD1 (6 bases). The specimen was memory CD4+ T cells sorted from blood. As for subset: CD45RA-negative fraction. This clonotype was obtained from a man between 25 and 39 years old in good health. As DNA, the CDR3 is TGTGCCAGCTCACAACAGGGACACCAACGGGGGACCCAGTACTTC. This translates into CASSQQGHQRGTQYF. Based on the CDR3 plus reference TRBV18 and TRBJ2-5, the full variable domain is NAGVMQNPRHLVRRRGQEARLRCSPMKGHSHVYWYRQLPEEGLKFMVYLQKENIIDESGMPKERFSAEFPKEGPSILRIQQVVRGDSAAYFCASSQQGHQRGTQYFGPGTRLLVL.